Many counts were recorded for the clone carrying this TCR beta chain. The antigen is undetermined. This sample was taken from a study of prognosis after radiotherapy for stage I lung cancer. Background on the study: Tumor types were squamous cell carcinoma in seven patients, adenocarcinoma in roughly twelve. Stereotactic body radiotherapy was never combined with concurrent therapy in any patient. Whole-study results and caveats: Post-therapy Shannon entropy was lower in patients developing distant metastases following stereotactic body radiation therapy.

Amplification of the TCR beta CDR3 (from genomic DNA) was done by two-round multiplex PCR. Initially, in first-round PCR, primers specific to each TRBV and TRBJ gene were used. A single record per CDR3 protein comes from TCRdb applying MiXCR to the multiplex PCR reads. The sample contains more than 25,000 distinct CDR3 sequences, about 32% of which appear only once. The sample was PBMCs, taken before or after stereotactic body radiation therapy (not recorded which). The source of this sequence is a donor at least 50 years old with non-small cell lung cancer.

The CDR3: CASSPRGFVQFF. The DNA of the CDR3 is TGTGCCAGCAGCCCCAGGGGATTCGTGCAGTTCTTC. The V call is TRBV14, the J call TRBJ2-1; D possibly corresponds to TRBD1 (6 bases). Germline-derived CDR1 and CDR2 are SGHDN and FVKESK. Trimming removed 4 bases at V and 12 bases at J, with 13 bases between. The CDR3 has 12 residues. Combining the CDR3 with reference TRBV14 and TRBJ2-1 gives the whole variable domain EAGVTQFPSHSVIEKGQTVTLRCDPISGHDNLYWYRRVMGKEIKFLLHFVKESKQDESGMPNNRFLAERTGGTYSTLKVQPAELEDSGVYFCASSPRGFVQFFGPGTRLTVL.